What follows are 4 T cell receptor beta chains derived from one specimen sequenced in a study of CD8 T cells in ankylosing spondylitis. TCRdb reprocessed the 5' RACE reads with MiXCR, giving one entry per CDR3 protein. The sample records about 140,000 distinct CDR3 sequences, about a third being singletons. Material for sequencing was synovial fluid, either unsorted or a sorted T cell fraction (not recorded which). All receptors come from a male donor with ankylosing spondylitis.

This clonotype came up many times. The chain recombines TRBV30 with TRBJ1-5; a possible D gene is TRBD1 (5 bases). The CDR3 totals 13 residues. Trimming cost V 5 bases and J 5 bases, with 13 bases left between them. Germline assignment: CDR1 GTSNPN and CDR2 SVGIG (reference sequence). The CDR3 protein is CAWETAGDQPQHF. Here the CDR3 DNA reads TGTGCCTGGGAGACAGCTGGGGATCAGCCCCAGCATTTT.

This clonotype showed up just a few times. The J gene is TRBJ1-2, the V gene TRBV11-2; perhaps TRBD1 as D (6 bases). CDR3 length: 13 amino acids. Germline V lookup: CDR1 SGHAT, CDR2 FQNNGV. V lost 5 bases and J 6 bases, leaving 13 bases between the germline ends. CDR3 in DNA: TGTGCCAGCAGCCGCGACAGGAGGGATGGCTACACCTTC. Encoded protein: CASSRDRRDGYTF.

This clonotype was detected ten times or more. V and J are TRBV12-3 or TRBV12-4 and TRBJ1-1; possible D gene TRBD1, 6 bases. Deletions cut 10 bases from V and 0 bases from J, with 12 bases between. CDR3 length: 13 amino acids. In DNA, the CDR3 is TGTGCCACCGCGGACAGCCTGAACACTGAAGCTTTCTTT. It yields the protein CATADSLNTEAFF.

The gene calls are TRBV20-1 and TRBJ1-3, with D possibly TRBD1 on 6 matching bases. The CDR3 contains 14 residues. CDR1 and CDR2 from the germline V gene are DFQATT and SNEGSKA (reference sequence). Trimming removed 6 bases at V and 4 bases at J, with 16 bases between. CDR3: CSAQFGQLGNTIYF. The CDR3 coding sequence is TGCAGTGCCCAGTTTGGACAGCTCGGAAACACCATATATTTT.